A selection of T cell receptor beta chains follows, all from one sample in a study of PD-L1 blockade in urothelial cancer. TCRdb's copy holds only in-frame clones and misses some; the assay was immunoSEQ multiplex PCR. The sample records around 50,000 clones, 88% being singletons. Sample: PBMCs, taken around atezolizumab (anti-PD-L1) treatment. These receptors came from a man in his fifties or sixties with urothelial cancer. The CDR3 runs from the conserved cysteine through the conserved F or W. Each record gives: J gene, D gene, clone size, V gene, CDR3 DNA, CDR3 protein. The D gene is left open where the match is weak. Not all rows give a size; the values are once, few, many and, for expanded clones, a class.

J: TRBJ1-3
D: TRBD1
size: .
V: TRBV18
DNA: TGTGCCAGCTCACCGGAGGGGGCCAGTCCTGGAAACACCATATATTTT
CDR3: CASSPEGASPGNTIYF

J: TRBJ2-6
D: .
size: .
V: TRBV30
DNA: TGTGCCTGGAGCAAAGGCTCTGGGGCCAACGTCCTGACCTTC
CDR3: CAWSKGSGANVLTF

J: TRBJ1-2
D: .
size: .
V: TRBV5-4
DNA: TGTGCCAGCAGCTTGGACGGAGGGTCGGTCTACACCTTC
CDR3: CASSLDGGSVYTF

J: TRBJ2-2
D: TRBD1
size: once
V: TRBV7-2
DNA: TGTGCCAGCAGCTTCGACAGGGTCATGTACACCGGGGAGCTGTTTTTT
CDR3: CASSFDRVMYTGELFF

J: TRBJ1-1
D: .
size: few
V: TRBV5-1
DNA: TGCGCCAGCAGCTCGACAGTATCGGGCACTGAAGCTTTCTTT
CDR3: CASSSTVSGTEAFF

J: TRBJ2-2
D: TRBD2
size: once
V: TRBV9
DNA: TGTGCCAGCAGCGGAACCCTGACTAGCGGTAACACCGGGGAGCTGTTTTTT
CDR3: CASSGTLTSGNTGELFF

J: TRBJ2-7
D: .
size: .
V: TRBV6-1
DNA: TGTGCCAGCAGGGTGGGGGGGGGCAACTCCTACGAGCAGTACTTC
CDR3: CASRVGGGNSYEQYF

J: TRBJ2-6
D: TRBD1
size: .
V: TRBV5-1
DNA: TGCGCCAGCAGCAACGGGACAGGGTGGTCTGGGGCCAACGTCCTGACTTTC
CDR3: CASSNGTGWSGANVLTF

J: TRBJ1-5
D: TRBD1
size: .
V: TRBV18
DNA: TGTGCCAGCTCACCAGCGACAGGGGCGGGCAATCAGCCCCAGCATTTT
CDR3: CASSPATGAGNQPQHF

J: TRBJ2-7
D: TRBD2
size: .
V: TRBV7-2
DNA: TGTGCCAGCAGCTTAGTACCACTAGCGGGAATGTACGAGCAGTACTTC
CDR3: CASSLVPLAGMYEQYF

J: TRBJ1-2
D: .
size: once
V: TRBV29-1
DNA: TGCAGCGTTCCCAGGGGTGGCTATGGCTACACCTTC
CDR3: CSVPRGGYGYTF

J: TRBJ2-1
D: TRBD2
size: once
V: TRBV9
DNA: TGTGCCAGCAGCGCGAGCGGGGGTATGTACAATGAGCAGTTCTTC
CDR3: CASSASGGMYNEQFF

J: TRBJ2-7
D: TRBD1
size: once
V: TRBV5-4
DNA: TGTGCCAGCAGCTTGGTCAGGGACAGCCTCTACGAGCAGTACTTC
CDR3: CASSLVRDSLYEQYF

J: TRBJ2-2
D: TRBD2
size: .
V: TRBV19
DNA: TGTGCCAGTACTCCCCAGATGGCGGGAGGGCCGTACACCGGGGAGCTGTTTTTT
CDR3: CASTPQMAGGPYTGELFF

J: TRBJ2-7
D: TRBD1
size: .
V: TRBV4-1
DNA: TGCGCCAGCAGCACGGGACAGGTTGGCGACGAGCAGTACTTC
CDR3: CASSTGQVGDEQYF

J: TRBJ2-7
D: .
size: .
V: TRBV7-8
DNA: TGTGCCAGCAGCTTAGGGGCCACGGGGGAACTAGGACCCTACGAGCAGTACTTC
CDR3: CASSLGATGELGPYEQYF

J: TRBJ2-1
D: TRBD2
size: .
V: TRBV28
DNA: TGTGCCAGCAGCCCCCTAGCGGGAAGGTCCTACAATGAGCAGTTCTTC
CDR3: CASSPLAGRSYNEQFF

J: TRBJ2-7
D: TRBD2
size: .
V: TRBV7-2
DNA: TGTGCCAGCAGCTTAGACCCCTTTGGCGGGAGAAACGAGCAGTACTTC
CDR3: CASSLDPFGGRNEQYF

J: TRBJ1-1
D: .
size: .
V: TRBV14
DNA: TGTGCCAGCAGCCAAGTTTTCCTTGGGGCGCAACGGACAGAACACACTGAAGCTTTCTTT
CDR3: CASSQVFLGAQRTEHTEAFF

J: TRBJ1-2
D: .
size: .
V: TRBV5-1
DNA: TGCGCCAGCAGCGCTGACAGGAATCGGGGCTACACCTTC
CDR3: CASSADRNRGYTF

J: TRBJ2-4
D: .
size: once
V: TRBV27
DNA: TGTGCCAGCAGTTCTGGAGGAACCTGGAGCCGAGACATTCAGTACTTC
CDR3: CASSSGGTWSRDIQYF

J: TRBJ2-3
D: TRBD2
size: .
V: TRBV6-1
DNA: TGTGCCAGCAGTGAAACCCTTACAGCGGGAGGAGTCCACTCTGATACGCAGTATTTT
CDR3: CASSETLTAGGVHSDTQYF

J: TRBJ1-1
D: .
size: .
V: TRBV5-1
DNA: TGCGCCAGCAGCTTGGTAGGAGACAGGCTGAACACTGAAGCTTTCTTT
CDR3: CASSLVGDRLNTEAFF

J: TRBJ2-1
D: TRBD2
size: .
V: TRBV4-1
DNA: TGCGCCAGCAGCCAAGATCTCGGACTAGCATACAATGAGCAGTTCTTC
CDR3: CASSQDLGLAYNEQFF

J: TRBJ1-1
D: TRBD1
size: .
V: TRBV2
DNA: TGTGCCAGCAGTGGCGGGACAGGGGATTTAGCTTTCTTT
CDR3: CASSGGTGDLAFF

J: TRBJ2-5
D: .
size: .
V: TRBV19
DNA: TGTGCCAGTAGTCGTAATGGAGGAGAGACCCAGTACTTC
CDR3: CASSRNGGETQYF

J: TRBJ2-1
D: TRBD1
size: .
V: TRBV2
DNA: TGTGCCAGTACCGGGACAGCCTACAATGAGCAGTTCTTC
CDR3: CASTGTAYNEQFF

J: TRBJ1-2
D: .
size: .
V: TRBV6-6
DNA: TGTGCCAGCAGAAACCCCGCGGGGGGCGGAAACTATGGCTACACCTTC
CDR3: CASRNPAGGGNYGYTF

J: TRBJ2-7
D: TRBD2
size: once
V: TRBV10-3
DNA: TGTGCCACCGCCCTCGAGGTAGCGGGATACGAGCAGTACTTC
CDR3: CATALEVAGYEQYF

J: TRBJ2-7
D: .
size: once
V: TRBV11-2
DNA: TGTGCCAGCAGCCCGCGTTACAGCTGGCTCGAGCAGTACTTC
CDR3: CASSPRYSWLEQYF

J: TRBJ2-5
D: .
size: .
V: TRBV29-1
DNA: TGCAGCGTTGAATTGTCAGGGGAGACCCAGTACTTC
CDR3: CSVELSGETQYF

J: TRBJ1-1
D: .
size: .
V: TRBV2
DNA: TGTGCCAGCAGTGTGTGGGGGAGGGAAGCTTTCTTT
CDR3: CASSVWGREAFF

J: TRBJ2-7
D: TRBD1
size: .
V: TRBV5-1
DNA: TGCGCCAGCACGGGACAGGGAACCGAGCAGTACTTC
CDR3: CASTGQGTEQYF

J: TRBJ2-7
D: TRBD2
size: .
V: TRBV15
DNA: TGTGCCACCAGCAGAGATCGTCGGCTAGCGGGAGTCTACGAGCAGTACTTC
CDR3: CATSRDRRLAGVYEQYF

J: TRBJ2-5
D: TRBD1
size: .
V: TRBV11-2
DNA: TGTGCCAGCAGCTCAGGACAGGGTAAAGAGACCCAGTACTTC
CDR3: CASSSGQGKETQYF

J: TRBJ2-7
D: TRBD1
size: .
V: TRBV9
DNA: TGTGCCAGCAGCGAGGGGACAGGGGCAGGCAACCCCTACGAGCAGTACTTC
CDR3: CASSEGTGAGNPYEQYF

J: TRBJ1-2
D: .
size: few
V: TRBV5-1
DNA: TGCGCCAGCAGCTTAGAGGATTCAAACTATGGCTACACCTTC
CDR3: CASSLEDSNYGYTF

J: TRBJ2-7
D: .
size: .
V: TRBV28
DNA: TGTGCCAGCAGTGGGTCCAGGGGGGCCTACGGGAACGAGCAGTACTTC
CDR3: CASSGSRGAYGNEQYF

J: TRBJ1-2
D: .
size: once
V: TRBV19
DNA: TGTGCCAGTAGTATAGCTACGACAGGACTCTATGGCTACACCTTC
CDR3: CASSIATTGLYGYTF

J: TRBJ1-6
D: .
size: .
V: TRBV29-1
DNA: TGCAGCGTTGAAGAGGGCCTCCTAGCGTGTATCTATAATTCACCCCTCCACTTT
CDR3: CSVEEGLLACIYNSPLHF

J: TRBJ1-1
D: TRBD1
size: .
V: TRBV19
DNA: TGTGCCAGTAGTCAGTGGCCCCAGGGGGGAGCTTTCTTT
CDR3: CASSQWPQGGAFF

J: TRBJ2-3
D: TRBD2
size: .
V: TRBV2
DNA: TGTGCCAGCACCGGGACTAGCGGGAGGACAGATACGCAGTATTTT
CDR3: CASTGTSGRTDTQYF

J: TRBJ2-1
D: .
size: .
V: TRBV7-9
DNA: TGTGCCAGCAGCCCTAGGGGGAGGGGGAACTACAATGAGCAGTTCTTC
CDR3: CASSPRGRGNYNEQFF